Given below is one T cell receptor (beta chain) in context. Antigen specificity is unknown. This sample is drawn from a study of identical twins. All of the donors were Caucasians in good health. TCRdb re-called the 5' RACE reads with MiXCR, one entry per CDR3 protein. The data show fewer than 550,000 distinct CDR3 sequences, approximately 15% seen once. General study points: The more abundant beta clonotypes in cord blood had fewer insertions, and memory repertoires did not show this. Analyses based on zero insertions could be partly confounded by invariant MAIT and iNKT cells.

The sample was also linked to a second study, of yellow fever vaccine responses in identical twins.

This clonotype was obtained from a woman under 30 in good health. Material: CD4+ T cells sorted from blood.

This CDR3 reads CASSLVARGARETQYF. The CDR3 nucleotides are TGTGCCAGCAGCTTAGTCGCCCGGGGGGCGCGAGAGACCCAGTACTTC. The gene calls are TRBV7-2 and TRBJ2-5; a possible D gene is TRBD2 (7 bases). The V end was cut by 1 base, the J end by 4 bases, with 16 bases between. Germline V CDR1 and CDR2: SGHTA, FQGNSA. The CDR3 length is 16 residues. Filled out from reference TRBV7-2 and TRBJ2-5, the complete variable domain reads GAGVSQSPSNKVTEKGKDVELRCDPISGHTALYWYRQSLGQGLEFLIYFQGNSAPDKSGLPSDRFSAERTGGSVSTLTIQRTQQEDSAVYLCASSLVARGARETQYFGPGTRLLVL.